This TCR beta chain was observed in a study of regulatory T cells in long-lasting Graves disease. Study results and limitations: Favored usage of TRBV28, TRBJ1-2 and TRBJ2-5 was recorded in persistent disease.

This clonotype was recorded many times. Its specificity is unknown. Combining iRepertoire HTBI primers with Arm-PCR of CDR3 regions, the authors built TCR beta libraries. TCRdb reanalysed the multiplex PCR reads using MiXCR and keeps one entry per CDR3 protein. Here the sample spans 400,000 to 500,000 distinct CDR3 sequences, under 25% being singletons. There are 14 residues in the CDR3. V lost 4 bases and J lost 4, with 13 bases in between. CDR1 is SEHNR and CDR2 is FQNEAQ in the germline V gene (reference sequence). The time point is: persistent/refractory GD, antithyroid drugs over 5 years with positive TRAb. PBMC RNA was the source of the TCR library. Staff drew roughly 9 milliliters of peripheral blood into EDTA tubes.

This TCR was recovered from a female donor with Graves disease. The chain uses TRBV7-9 and TRBJ1-1, with unresolved D. Sequenced material: peripheral blood mononuclear cells (PBMCs), taken when the disease was refractory, from a patient treated with antithyroid drugs. The CDR3: CASSWELPGTEAFF. In DNA form, the CDR3 reads TGTGCCAGCAGCTGGGAGCTCCCCGGCACTGAAGCTTTCTTT. The entire variable domain, with the rest obtained from reference TRBV7-9 and TRBJ1-1, is as follows: DTGVSQNPRHKITKRGQNVTFRCDPISEHNRLYWYRQTLGQGPEFLTYFQNEAQLEKSRLLSDRFSAERPKGSFSTLEIQRTEQGDSAMYLCASSWELPGTEAFFGQGTRLTVV.